What follows are 19 T cell receptor beta chains derived from one specimen sequenced in a study of T cell responses to AZD1222 COVID-19 vaccine. Data came from immunoSEQ multiplex PCR; TCRdb stores just in-frame clones and leaves some out. The table shows approximately 110,000 clones, with over 85% occurring only once. This specimen was peripheral blood, taken on day 0 of AZD1222 vaccination. The receptors were sampled from an adult in good health.

This clone has just a few counts. This chain joins TRBV18 and TRBJ2-7, with 8 bases identical to TRBD1. V shed 5 bases and J 2 bases; nucleotides not matched to a gene: 8. The CDR3 runs 15 residues. Germline CDR1 is KGHSH and CDR2 is LQKENI. The CDR3 sequence: CASSSGTGGTYEQYF. In DNA, the CDR3 is TGTGCCAGCTCATCCGGGACAGGCGGTACCTACGAGCAGTACTTC.

The genes are TRBV9 and TRBJ2-5; D is ambiguous. Trimming left V 0 bases short and J 1 base short, with 7 bases between. Germline CDR1 reads SGDLS; CDR2 reads YYNGEE. CDR3 length: 14 residues. CDR3 loop: CASSVGLSQETQYF. CDR3 DNA: TGTGCCAGCAGCGTAGGTCTGAGCCAAGAGACCCAGTACTTC.

The rearrangement uses TRBV7-9 and TRBJ1-1, with 7 bases lining up with TRBD1. Germline CDR1 SEHNR, CDR2 FQNEAQ (reference sequence). CDR3 length equals 15 residues. Trimming at V came to 4 bases and at J to 4 bases, leaving 9 bases not matched to a gene. The CDR3 spells CASSSHRGRVTEAFF. The CDR3 DNA follows: TGTGCCAGCAGCTCCCACAGGGGACGGGTCACTGAAGCTTTCTTT.

The chain uses TRBV7-9 and TRBJ1-2, with a weak D call TRBD1 (5 bases). The CDR3 length is 15 residues. Germline V CDR1 and CDR2: SEHNR, FQNEAQ (reference sequence). The germline V and J ends were trimmed by 1 base and 0 bases, with 9 bases remaining between them. The CDR3 DNA is TGTGCCAGCAGCTTAGAGAGCAGGGCTAACTATGGCTACACCTTC. Residues: CASSLESRANYGYTF.

The genes are TRBV9 and TRBJ1-6; D not resolved. Per the germline V gene, CDR1 is SGDLS and CDR2 is YYNGEE. There are 13 residues in the CDR3. V was shortened by 2 bases and J by 7 bases, with 7 bases between the two germline ends. CDR3 sequence reads: CASSVTENSPLHF. Written as DNA, the CDR3 is TGTGCCAGCAGCGTGACGGAGAATTCACCCCTCCACTTT.

The chain combines TRBV7-8 with TRBJ2-3, with D perhaps assigned TRBD1 or TRBD2 (5 bases each). Germline V gives CDR1 SGHVS, CDR2 FQNEAQ. The length of the CDR3 is 15 residues. With 6 bases removed from V and 2 bases from J, the gap between germline ends came to 15 bases. The CDR3 DNA sequence: TGTGCCAGCAGTTCCCGGGGACCCACCACAGATACGCAGTATTTT. Protein: CASSSRGPTTDTQYF.

This clone appeared a few times. The chain couples TRBV30 to TRBJ1-4; a weak D match, TRBD1 (6 bases). Germline V CDR1 and CDR2: GTSNPN, SVGIG (reference sequence). The CDR3 consists of 14 residues. V was cut by 2 bases and J by 8 bases, with 15 bases left in between. The CDR3 DNA reads as TGTGCCTGGAGTCCCGGGACATTAGGCGAAAAACTGTTTTTT. Encoded protein: CAWSPGTLGEKLFF. Combining the CDR3 with reference TRBV30 and TRBJ1-4 gives the whole variable domain SQTIHQWPATLVQPVGSPLSLECTVEGTSNPNLYWYRQAAGRGLQLLFYSVGIGQISSEVPQNLSASRPQDRQFILSSKKLLLSDSGFYLCAWSPGTLGEKLFFGSGTQLSVL.

This clone was observed a handful of times. This chain connects TRBV28 to TRBJ1-5; D not certain. CDR1 and CDR2 (germline): MDHEN, SYDVKM. V gave up 2 bases and J gave up 4 bases, with 15 bases separating them. The CDR3 has 16 amino acids. This CDR3 reads CASSLPGGGWNQPQHF. DNA for the CDR3: TGTGCCAGCAGTTTACCCGGCGGCGGTTGGAATCAGCCCCAGCATTTT.

This clone came up once. V gene TRBV14 combines with J gene TRBJ2-1; D unresolved. V lost 3 bases and J 4 bases, leaving 10 bases between the germline ends. Germline V gives CDR1 SGHDN, CDR2 FVKESK. This CDR3 comprises 14 residues. Here the CDR3 reads CASSQRNWYNEQFF. DNA for the CDR3: TGTGCCAGCAGCCAGAGAAACTGGTACAATGAGCAGTTCTTC.

The V call is TRBV7-9, the J call TRBJ2-2, with 7 bases matching TRBD2. Germline V lookup: CDR1 SEHNR, CDR2 FQNEAQ (reference sequence). The CDR3 loop spans 16 amino acids. Trimming removed 3 bases from V and 4 bases from J; junction bases left unmatched: 8. The CDR3 spells CASSFPRESVTGELFF. CDR3 sequence (DNA): TGTGCCAGCAGCTTCCCGCGGGAGAGTGTCACCGGGGAGCTGTTTTTT.

The chain links TRBV10-3 to TRBJ2-5, with D perhaps matching TRBD1 (5 bases). With 0 bases removed from V and 1 base from J, the gap between germline ends came to 9 bases. Per germline, CDR1 ENHRY and CDR2 SYGVKD. This CDR3 is 15 amino acids long. The CDR3, as DNA: TGTGCCATCAGTGAGTCGCCAGGGCCCCAAGAGACCCAGTACTTC. Its protein is CAISESPGPQETQYF.

V usage is TRBV28 and J usage is TRBJ1-2; 7 bases agree with TRBD1. The ends lost 5 bases at V and 1 base at J; junction bases unmatched: 7. CDR1 and CDR2 from the germline V gene are MDHEN and SYDVKM. This CDR3 has 15 residues. The CDR3 reads CASSTTTGLNYGYTF. The DNA of the CDR3 is TGTGCCAGCAGTACAACGACAGGGCTTAACTATGGCTACACCTTC.

The chain is built from TRBV7-9 and TRBJ1-2; maybe TRBD1 (6 bases). CDR3 length: 13 amino acids. Germline V CDR1 and CDR2: SEHNR, FQNEAQ (reference sequence). Trimming removed 6 bases from V and 4 bases from J, with 12 bases in between. This CDR3 is CASRAGEGYGYTF. As DNA, the CDR3 is TGTGCCAGCAGGGCAGGGGAAGGCTATGGCTACACCTTC.

A few counts support this clone. The chain joins TRBV25-1 to TRBJ2-3; D may be TRBD2 (6 bases). The CDR3 sequence is 14 residues long. The germline V gene has CDR1 MGHDK and CDR2 SYGVNS. V was clipped by 4 bases and J by 5 bases, with 13 bases between them. In DNA form, the CDR3 reads TGTGCCAGCAGTGGCTCGGGGGAGGTAGATACGCAGTATTTT. Its protein product is CASSGSGEVDTQYF.

This chain links TRBV5-4 with TRBJ2-1; the match to TRBD2 covers 12 bases. This CDR3 region has 18 residues. Germline-derived CDR1 and CDR2 are SGHNT and YYREEE (reference sequence). With V trimmed by 4 bases and J by 0 bases, 8 bases remained unmatched. CDR3 coding DNA: TGTGCCAGCAGCCCAGGACTAGCGGGGCTAAGCTCCTACAATGAGCAGTTCTTC. Its translation: CASSPGLAGLSSYNEQFF. The whole variable domain, filled in from reference TRBV5-4 and TRBJ2-1, reads ETGVTQSPTHLIKTRGQQVTLRCSSQSGHNTVSWYQQALGQGPQFIFQYYREEENGRGNFPPRFSGLQFPNYSSELNVNALELDDSALYLCASSPGLAGLSSYNEQFFGPGTRLTVL.

This chain uses TRBV4-1 with TRBJ2-6; no clear D. V lost 0 bases and J lost 0, with 9 bases in between. CDR1 MGHRA and CDR2 YSYEKL come from the germline V gene. The CDR3 length is 17 residues. CDR3 region: CASSQEGRGSGANVLTF. The CDR3 DNA follows: TGCGCCAGCAGCCAAGAAGGACGAGGCTCTGGGGCCAACGTCCTGACTTTC.

A single count supports this clone. CDR3 residues: CASSLTPLETQYF. CDR3 nucleotide sequence: TGTGCCAGCTCTCTGACCCCTCTGGAGACCCAGTACTTC. The rearrangement uses TRBV2 and TRBJ2-5; D is unresolved. Per germline, CDR1 SNHLY and CDR2 FYNNEI. The CDR3 extends over 13 amino acids. V dropped 8 bases and J dropped 5 bases, with 15 bases sitting between them.

The chain carries TRBV2 and TRBJ2-1, with D possibly being TRBD1 (6 bases). The germline CDR1 and CDR2 sequences are SNHLY and FYNNEI. The CDR3 sequence is 12 residues long. V lost 11 bases to trimming and J lost 7 bases, with 15 bases between them. The CDR3: CAVKQGPNEQFF. Written as DNA, the CDR3 is TGTGCCGTTAAACAGGGTCCTAATGAGCAGTTCTTC.

The V and J genes are TRBV11-2 and TRBJ2-1; D is unresolved. CDR1 is SGHAT, CDR2 FQNNGV, per germline. Trimming pared 4 bases from V and 3 bases from J, leaving 1 base between. The CDR3 sequence is 11 residues long. The DNA for the CDR3 is TGTGCCAGCAGCTACTACAATGAGCAGTTCTTC. It encodes CASSYYNEQFF.